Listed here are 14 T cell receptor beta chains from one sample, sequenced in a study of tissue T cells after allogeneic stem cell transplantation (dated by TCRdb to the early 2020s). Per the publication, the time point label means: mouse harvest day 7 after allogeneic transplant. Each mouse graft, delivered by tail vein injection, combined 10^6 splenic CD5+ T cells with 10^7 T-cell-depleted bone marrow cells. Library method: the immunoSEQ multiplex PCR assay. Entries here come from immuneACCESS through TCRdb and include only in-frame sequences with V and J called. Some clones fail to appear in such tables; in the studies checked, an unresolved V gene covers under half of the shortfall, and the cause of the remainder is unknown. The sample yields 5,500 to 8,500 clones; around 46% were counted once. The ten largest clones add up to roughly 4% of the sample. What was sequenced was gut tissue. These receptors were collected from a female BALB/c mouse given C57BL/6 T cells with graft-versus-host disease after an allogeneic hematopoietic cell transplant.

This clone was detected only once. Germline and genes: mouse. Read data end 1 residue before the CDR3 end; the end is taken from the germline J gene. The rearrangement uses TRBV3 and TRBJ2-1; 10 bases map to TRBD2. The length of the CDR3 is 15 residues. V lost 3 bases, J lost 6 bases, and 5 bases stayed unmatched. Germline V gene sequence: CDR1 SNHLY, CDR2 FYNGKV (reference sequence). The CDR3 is CASSLSGGALAEQFF. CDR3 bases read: TGTGCCAGCAGCTTGTCTGGGGGGGCGCTTGCTGAGCAGTTC.

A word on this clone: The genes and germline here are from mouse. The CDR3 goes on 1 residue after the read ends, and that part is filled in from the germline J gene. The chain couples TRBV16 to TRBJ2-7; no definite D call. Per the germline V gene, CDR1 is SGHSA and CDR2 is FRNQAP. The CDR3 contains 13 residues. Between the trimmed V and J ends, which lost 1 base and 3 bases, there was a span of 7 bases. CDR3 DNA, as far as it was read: TGTGCAAGCAGCTTAGCCGACAACTATGAACAGTAC. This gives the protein CASSLADNYEQY. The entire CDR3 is CASSLADNYEQYF.

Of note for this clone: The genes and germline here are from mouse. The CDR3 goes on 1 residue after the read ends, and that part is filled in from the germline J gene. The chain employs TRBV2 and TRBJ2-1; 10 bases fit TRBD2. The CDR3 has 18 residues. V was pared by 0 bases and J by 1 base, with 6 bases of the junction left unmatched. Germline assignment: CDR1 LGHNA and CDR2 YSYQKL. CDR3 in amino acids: CASSQEGWGGLNYAEQFF. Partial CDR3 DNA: TGTGCCAGCAGCCAAGAAGGCTGGGGGGGCCTAAACTATGCTGAGCAGTTC.

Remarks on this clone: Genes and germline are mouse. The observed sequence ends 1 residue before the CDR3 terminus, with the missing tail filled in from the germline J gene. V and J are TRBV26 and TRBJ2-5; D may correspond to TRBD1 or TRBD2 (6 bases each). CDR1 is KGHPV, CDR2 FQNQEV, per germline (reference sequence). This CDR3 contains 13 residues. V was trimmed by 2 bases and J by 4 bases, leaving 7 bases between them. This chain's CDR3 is CASSLRGEDTQYF. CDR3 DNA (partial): TGTGCCAGCAGTCTGAGGGGGGAAGACACCCAGTAC.

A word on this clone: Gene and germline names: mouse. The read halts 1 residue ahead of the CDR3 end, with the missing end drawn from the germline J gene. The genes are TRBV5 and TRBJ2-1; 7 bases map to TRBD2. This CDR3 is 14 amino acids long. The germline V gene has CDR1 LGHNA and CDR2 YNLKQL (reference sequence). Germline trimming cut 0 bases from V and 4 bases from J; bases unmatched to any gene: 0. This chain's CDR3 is CASSQDWGYAEQFF. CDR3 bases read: TGTGCCAGCAGCCAAGACTGGGGGTATGCTGAGCAGTTC.

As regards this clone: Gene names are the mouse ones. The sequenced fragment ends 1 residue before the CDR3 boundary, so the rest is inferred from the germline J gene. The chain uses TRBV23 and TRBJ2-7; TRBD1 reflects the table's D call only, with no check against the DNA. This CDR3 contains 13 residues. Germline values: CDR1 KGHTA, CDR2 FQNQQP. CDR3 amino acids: CSSSRTGGDEQYF. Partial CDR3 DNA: TGCTCCAGCAGCCGGACAGGAGGGGATGAACAGTAC.

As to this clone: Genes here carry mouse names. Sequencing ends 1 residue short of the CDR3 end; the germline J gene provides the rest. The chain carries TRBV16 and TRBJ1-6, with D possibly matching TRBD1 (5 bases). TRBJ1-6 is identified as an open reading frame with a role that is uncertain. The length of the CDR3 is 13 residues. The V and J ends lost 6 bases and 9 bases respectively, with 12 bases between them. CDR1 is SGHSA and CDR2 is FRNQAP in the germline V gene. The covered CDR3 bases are TGTGCAAGCAGTCTCAGGGAAGGTTCGCCCCTCTAC. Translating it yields CASSLREGSPLY. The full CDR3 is CASSLREGSPLYF.

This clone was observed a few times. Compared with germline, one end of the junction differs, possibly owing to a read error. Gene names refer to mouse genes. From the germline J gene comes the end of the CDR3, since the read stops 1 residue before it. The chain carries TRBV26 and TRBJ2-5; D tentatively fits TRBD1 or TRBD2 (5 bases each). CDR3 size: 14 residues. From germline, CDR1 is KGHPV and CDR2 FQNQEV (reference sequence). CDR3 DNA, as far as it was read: TGTGCCAGCAGTCTGCCGGGGGTCCAACACACCCAGTAC. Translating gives CASSLPGVQHTQY. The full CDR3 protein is CASSLPGVQHTQYF.

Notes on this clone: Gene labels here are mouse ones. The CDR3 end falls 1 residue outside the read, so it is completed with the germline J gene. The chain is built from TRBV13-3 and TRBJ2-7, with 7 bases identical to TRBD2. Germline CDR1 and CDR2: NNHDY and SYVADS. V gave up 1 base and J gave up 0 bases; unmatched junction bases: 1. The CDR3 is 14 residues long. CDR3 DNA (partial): TGTGCCAGCAGTGATCGGGGGGGCTCCTATGAACAGTAC. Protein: CASSDRGGSYEQY. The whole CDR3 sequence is CASSDRGGSYEQYF.

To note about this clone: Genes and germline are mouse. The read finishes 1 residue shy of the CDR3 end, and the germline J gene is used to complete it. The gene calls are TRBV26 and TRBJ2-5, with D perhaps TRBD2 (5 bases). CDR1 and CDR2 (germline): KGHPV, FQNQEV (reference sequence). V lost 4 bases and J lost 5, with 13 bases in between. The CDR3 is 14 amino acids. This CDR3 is CASSPPGPRDTQYF. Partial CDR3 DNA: TGTGCCAGCAGTCCCCCTGGGCCCCGAGACACCCAGTAC.

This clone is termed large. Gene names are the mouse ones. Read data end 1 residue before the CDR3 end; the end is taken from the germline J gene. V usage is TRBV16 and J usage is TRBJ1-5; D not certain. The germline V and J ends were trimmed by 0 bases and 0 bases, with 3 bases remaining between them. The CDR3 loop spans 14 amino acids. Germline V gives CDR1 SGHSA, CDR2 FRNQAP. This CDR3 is CASSLDHNNQAPLF. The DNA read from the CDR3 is TGTGCAAGCAGCTTAGACCATAACAACCAGGCTCCGCTT.

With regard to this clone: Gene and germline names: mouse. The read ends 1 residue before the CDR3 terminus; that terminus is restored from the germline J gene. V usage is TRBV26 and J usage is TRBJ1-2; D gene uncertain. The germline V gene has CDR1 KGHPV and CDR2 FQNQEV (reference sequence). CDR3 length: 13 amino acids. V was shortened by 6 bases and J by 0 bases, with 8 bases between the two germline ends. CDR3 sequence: CASSQQANSDYTF. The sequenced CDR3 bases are TGTGCCAGCAGCCAACAAGCAAACTCCGACTACACC.

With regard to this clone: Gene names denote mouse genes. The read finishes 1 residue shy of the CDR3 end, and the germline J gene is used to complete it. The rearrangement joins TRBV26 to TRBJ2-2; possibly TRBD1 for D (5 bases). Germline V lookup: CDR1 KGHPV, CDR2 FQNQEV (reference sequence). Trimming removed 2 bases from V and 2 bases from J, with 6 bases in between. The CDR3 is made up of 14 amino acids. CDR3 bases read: TGTGCCAGCAGTCTGCAGGGCAACACCGGGCAGCTCTAC. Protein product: CASSLQGNTGQLY. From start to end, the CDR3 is CASSLQGNTGQLYF.

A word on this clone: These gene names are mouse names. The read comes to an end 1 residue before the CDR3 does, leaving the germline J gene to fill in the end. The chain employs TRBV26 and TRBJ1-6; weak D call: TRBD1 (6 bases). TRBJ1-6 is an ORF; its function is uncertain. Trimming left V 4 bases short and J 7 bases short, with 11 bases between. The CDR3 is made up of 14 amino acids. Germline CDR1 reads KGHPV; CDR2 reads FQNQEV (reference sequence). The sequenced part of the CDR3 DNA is TGTGCCAGCAGTCGGACAGTTCAGAATTCGCCCCTCTAC. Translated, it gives CASSRTVQNSPLY. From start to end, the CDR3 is CASSRTVQNSPLYF.